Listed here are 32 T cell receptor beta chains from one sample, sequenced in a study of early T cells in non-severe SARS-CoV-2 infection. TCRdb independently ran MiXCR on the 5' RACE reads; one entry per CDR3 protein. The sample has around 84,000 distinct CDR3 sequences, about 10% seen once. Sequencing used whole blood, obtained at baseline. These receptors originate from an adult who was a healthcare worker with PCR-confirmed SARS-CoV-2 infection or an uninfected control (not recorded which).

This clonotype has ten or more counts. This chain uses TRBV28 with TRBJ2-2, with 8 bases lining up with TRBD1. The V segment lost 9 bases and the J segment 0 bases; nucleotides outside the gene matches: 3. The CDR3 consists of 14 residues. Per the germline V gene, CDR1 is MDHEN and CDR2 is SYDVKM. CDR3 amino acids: CASSGGSNTGELFF. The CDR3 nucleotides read TGTGCCAGTTCAGGGGGCTCGAACACCGGGGAGCTGTTTTTT.

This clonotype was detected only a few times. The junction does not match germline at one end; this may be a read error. The CDR3 loop reads CSSSLRILTQVAFF. The CDR3 nucleotides read TGTTCCAGCAGCTTAAGGATACTAACCCAGGTGGCTTTCTTT. The J gene is TRBJ1-1, the V gene TRBV7-3; D not certain. This CDR3 contains 14 residues. Germline V CDR1 and CDR2: SGHTA, FQGTGA. Full variable domain (missing parts from reference TRBV7-3 and TRBJ1-1): GAGVSQTPSNKVTEKGKYVELRCDPISGHTALYWYRQSLGQGPEFLIYFQGTGAADDSGLPNDRFFAVRPEGSVSTLKIQRTERGDSAVYLCSSSLRILTQVAFFGQGTRLTVV.

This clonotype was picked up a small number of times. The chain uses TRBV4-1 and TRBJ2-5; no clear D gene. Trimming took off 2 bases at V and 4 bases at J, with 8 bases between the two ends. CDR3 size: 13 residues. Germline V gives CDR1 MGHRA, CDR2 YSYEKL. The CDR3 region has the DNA TGCGCCAGCAGCCAACTCCTAGGAGAGACCCAGTACTTC. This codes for CASSQLLGETQYF.

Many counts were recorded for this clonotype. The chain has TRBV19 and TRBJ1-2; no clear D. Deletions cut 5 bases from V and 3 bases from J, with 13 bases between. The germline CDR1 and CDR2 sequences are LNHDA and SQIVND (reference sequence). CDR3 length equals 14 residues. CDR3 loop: CASSSARAHYGYTF. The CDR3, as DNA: TGTGCCAGTAGTTCCGCCCGGGCCCACTATGGCTACACCTTC.

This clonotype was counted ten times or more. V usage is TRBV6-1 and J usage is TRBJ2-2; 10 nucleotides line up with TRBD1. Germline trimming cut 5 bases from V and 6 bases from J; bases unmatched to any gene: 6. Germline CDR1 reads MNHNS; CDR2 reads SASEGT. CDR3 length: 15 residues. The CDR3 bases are TGTGCCAGCAGTTATGGGACAGGGGAAGCCGGGGAGCTGTTTTTT. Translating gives CASSYGTGEAGELFF.

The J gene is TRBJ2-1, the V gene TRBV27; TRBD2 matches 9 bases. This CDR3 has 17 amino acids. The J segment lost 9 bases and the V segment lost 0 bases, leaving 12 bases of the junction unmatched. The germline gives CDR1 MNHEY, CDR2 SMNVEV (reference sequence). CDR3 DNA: TGTGCCAGCAGTTTATCAGCCGGGCTAGCGGGAAGGGGTGAGCAGTTCTTC. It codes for CASSLSAGLAGRGEQFF.

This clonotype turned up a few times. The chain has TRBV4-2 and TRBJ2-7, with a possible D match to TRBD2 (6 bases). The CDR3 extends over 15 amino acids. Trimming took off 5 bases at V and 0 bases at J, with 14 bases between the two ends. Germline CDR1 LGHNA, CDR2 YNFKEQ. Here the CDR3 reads CASSDHSGGSYEQYF. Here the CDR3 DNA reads TGTGCCAGCAGCGACCATAGCGGCGGCTCCTACGAGCAGTACTTC.

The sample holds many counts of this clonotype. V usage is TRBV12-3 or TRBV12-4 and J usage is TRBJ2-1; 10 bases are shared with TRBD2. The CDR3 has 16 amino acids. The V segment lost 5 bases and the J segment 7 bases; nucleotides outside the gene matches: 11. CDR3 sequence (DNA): TGTGCCAGCAGTCCCCCAGCGGGAGGGCCGGGAAATGAGCAGTTCTTC. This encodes CASSPPAGGPGNEQFF.

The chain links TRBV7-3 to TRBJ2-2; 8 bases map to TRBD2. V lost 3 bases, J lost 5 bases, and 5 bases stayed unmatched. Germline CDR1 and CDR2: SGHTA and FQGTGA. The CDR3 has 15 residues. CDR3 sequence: CASSLGLEETGELFF. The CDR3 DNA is TGTGCCAGCAGCTTGGGACTAGAAGAGACCGGGGAGCTGTTTTTT.

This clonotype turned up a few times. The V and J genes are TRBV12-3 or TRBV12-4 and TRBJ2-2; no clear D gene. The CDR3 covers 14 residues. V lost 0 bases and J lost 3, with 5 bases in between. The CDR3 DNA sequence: TGTGCCAGCAGTTTAGCGAGCGACACCGGGGAGCTGTTTTTT. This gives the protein CASSLASDTGELFF.

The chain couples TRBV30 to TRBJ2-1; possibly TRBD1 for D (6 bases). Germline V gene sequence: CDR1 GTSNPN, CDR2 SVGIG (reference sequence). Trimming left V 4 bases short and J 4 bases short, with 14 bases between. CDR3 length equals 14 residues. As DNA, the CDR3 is TGTGCCTGGAAACAGGGAGACTTATACAATGAGCAGTTCTTC. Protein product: CAWKQGDLYNEQFF.

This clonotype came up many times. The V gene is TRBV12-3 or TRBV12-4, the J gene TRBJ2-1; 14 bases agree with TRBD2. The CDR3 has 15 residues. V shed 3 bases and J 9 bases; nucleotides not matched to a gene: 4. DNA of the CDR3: TGTGCCAGCAGTTTTTGGACTAGCGGGAGGAGTGAGCAGTTCTTC. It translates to CASSFWTSGRSEQFF.

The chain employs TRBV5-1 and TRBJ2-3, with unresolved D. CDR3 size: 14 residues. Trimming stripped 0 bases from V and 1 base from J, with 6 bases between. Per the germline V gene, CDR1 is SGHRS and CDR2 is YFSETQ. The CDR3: CASSLDHRTDTQYF. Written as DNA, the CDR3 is TGCGCCAGCAGCTTGGACCATCGCACAGATACGCAGTATTTT.

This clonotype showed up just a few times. CDR3 nucleotide sequence: TGTGCCAGCAGCTTAACACCGGGACAGGGACAAGATACGCAGTATTTT. It codes for CASSLTPGQGQDTQYF. V and J are TRBV7-6 and TRBJ2-3; 9 nucleotides align to TRBD1. Germline CDR1 SGHVS, CDR2 FNYEAQ. CDR3 length equals 16 residues. V trimming: 2 bases; J trimming: 5 bases; junction bases outside the gene matches: 8. Full variable domain (rest looked up from reference TRBV7-6 and TRBJ2-3): GAGVSQSPRYKVTKRGQDVALRCDPISGHVSLYWYRQALGQGPEFLTYFNYEAQQDKSGLPNDRFSAERPEGSISTLTIQRTEQRDSAMYRCASSLTPGQGQDTQYFGPGTRLTVL.

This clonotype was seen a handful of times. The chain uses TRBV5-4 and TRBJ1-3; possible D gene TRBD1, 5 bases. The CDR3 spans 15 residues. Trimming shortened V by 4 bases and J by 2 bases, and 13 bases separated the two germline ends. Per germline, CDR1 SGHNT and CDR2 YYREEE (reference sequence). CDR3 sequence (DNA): TGTGCCAGCAGCCAGGGCGGCCAGGCTGGAAACACCATATATTTT. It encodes CASSQGGQAGNTIYF.

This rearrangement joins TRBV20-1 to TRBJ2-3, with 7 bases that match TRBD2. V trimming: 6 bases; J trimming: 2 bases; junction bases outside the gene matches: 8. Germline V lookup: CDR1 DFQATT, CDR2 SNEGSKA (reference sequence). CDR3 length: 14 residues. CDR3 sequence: CSAKKAGNTDTQYF. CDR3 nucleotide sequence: TGCAGTGCGAAGAAAGCGGGGAACACAGATACGCAGTATTTT.

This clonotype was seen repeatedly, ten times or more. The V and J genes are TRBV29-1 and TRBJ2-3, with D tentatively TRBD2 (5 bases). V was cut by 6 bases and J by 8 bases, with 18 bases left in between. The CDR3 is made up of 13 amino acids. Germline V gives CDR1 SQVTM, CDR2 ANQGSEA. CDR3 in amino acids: CSVQTWEEGTQYF. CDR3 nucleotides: TGCAGCGTGCAAACCTGGGAAGAGGGTACGCAGTATTTT.

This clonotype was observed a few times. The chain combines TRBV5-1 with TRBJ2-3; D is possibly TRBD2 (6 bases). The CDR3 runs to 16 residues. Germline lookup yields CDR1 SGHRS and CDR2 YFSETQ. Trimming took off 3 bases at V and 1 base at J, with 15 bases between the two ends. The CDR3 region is CASSSGTGAGTDTQYF. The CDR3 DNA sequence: TGCGCCAGCAGCTCCGGAACGGGAGCTGGCACAGATACGCAGTATTTT.

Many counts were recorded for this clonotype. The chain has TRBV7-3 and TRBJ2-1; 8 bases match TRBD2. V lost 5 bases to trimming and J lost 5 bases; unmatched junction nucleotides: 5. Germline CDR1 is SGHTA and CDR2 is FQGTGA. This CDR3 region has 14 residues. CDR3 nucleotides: TGTGCCAGCAGCCAACATAGCGGGAACAATGAGCAGTTCTTC. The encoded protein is CASSQHSGNNEQFF.

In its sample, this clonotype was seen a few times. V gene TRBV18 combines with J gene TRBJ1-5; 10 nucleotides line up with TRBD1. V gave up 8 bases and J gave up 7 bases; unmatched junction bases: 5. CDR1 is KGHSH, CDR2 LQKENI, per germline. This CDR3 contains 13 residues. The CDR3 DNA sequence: TGTGCCAGCGCGACAGGGGGCGGACAGCCCCAGCATTTT. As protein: CASATGGGQPQHF.

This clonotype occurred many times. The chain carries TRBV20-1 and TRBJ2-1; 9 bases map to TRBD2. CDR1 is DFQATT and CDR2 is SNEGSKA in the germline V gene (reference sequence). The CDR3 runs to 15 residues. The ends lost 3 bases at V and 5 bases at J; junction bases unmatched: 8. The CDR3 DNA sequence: TGCAGTGCTAGCCCCGGACTAGCGAGCCACAATGAGCAGTTCTTC. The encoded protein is CSASPGLASHNEQFF.

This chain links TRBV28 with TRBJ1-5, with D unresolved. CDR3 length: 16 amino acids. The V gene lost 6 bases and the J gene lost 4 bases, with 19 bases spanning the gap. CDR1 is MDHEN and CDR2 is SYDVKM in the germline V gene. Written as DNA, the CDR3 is TGTGCCAGCAGATCTCGGACCCCTAACCGAAATCAGCCCCAGCATTTT. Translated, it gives CASRSRTPNRNQPQHF.

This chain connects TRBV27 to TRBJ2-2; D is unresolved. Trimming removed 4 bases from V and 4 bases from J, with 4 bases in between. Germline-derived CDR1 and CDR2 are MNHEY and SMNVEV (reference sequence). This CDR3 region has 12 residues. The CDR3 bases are TGTGCCAGCAGTTACCCCACCGGGGAGCTGTTTTTT. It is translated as CASSYPTGELFF.

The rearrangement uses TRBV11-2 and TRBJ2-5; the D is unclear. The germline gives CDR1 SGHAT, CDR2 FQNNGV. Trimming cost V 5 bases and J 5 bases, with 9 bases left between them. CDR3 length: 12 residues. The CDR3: CASSPRTETQYF. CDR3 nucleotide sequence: TGTGCCAGCAGCCCCCGTACCGAGACCCAGTACTTC.

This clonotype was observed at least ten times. In nucleotides, the CDR3 is TGCGCCAGCAGACGGACTAGCGGGACAGATACGCAGTATTTT. Protein: CASRRTSGTDTQYF. This chain connects TRBV4-1 to TRBJ2-3, with 11 bases matching TRBD2. Germline trimming cut 6 bases from V and 3 bases from J; bases unmatched to any gene: 2. Germline-derived CDR1 and CDR2 are MGHRA and YSYEKL. This CDR3 spans 14 amino acids.

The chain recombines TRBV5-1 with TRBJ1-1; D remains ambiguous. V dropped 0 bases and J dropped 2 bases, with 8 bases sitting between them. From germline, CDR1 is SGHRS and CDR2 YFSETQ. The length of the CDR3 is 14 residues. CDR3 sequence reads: CASSLARGNTEAFF. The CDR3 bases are TGCGCCAGCAGCTTGGCCCGGGGAAACACTGAAGCTTTCTTT.

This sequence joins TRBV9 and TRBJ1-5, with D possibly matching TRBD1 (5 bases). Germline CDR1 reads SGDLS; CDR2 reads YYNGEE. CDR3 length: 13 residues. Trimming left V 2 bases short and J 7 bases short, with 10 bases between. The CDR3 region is CASSVGEMQPQHF. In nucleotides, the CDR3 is TGTGCCAGCAGCGTGGGGGAAATGCAGCCCCAGCATTTT.

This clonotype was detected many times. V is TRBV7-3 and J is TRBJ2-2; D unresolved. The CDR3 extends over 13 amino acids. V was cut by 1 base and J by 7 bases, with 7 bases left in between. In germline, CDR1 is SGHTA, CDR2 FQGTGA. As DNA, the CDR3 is TGTGCCAGCAGCTTAAGTACTGACGGGGAGCTGTTTTTT. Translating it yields CASSLSTDGELFF.

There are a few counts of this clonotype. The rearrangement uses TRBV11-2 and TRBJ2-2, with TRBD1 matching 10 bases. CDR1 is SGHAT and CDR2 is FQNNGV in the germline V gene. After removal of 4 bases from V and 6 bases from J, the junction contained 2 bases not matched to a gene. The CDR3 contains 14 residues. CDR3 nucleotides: TGTGCCAGCAGCTCGACAGGGGGCCCCGGGGAGCTGTTTTTT. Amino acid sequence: CASSSTGGPGELFF.

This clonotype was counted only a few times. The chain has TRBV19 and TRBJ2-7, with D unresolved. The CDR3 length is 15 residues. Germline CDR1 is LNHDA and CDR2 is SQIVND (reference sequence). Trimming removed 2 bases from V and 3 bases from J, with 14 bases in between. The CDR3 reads CASSISDMGIYEQYF. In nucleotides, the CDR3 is TGTGCCAGTAGTATAAGTGACATGGGCATCTACGAGCAGTACTTC.

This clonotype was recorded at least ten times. This CDR3 reads CASSLDTGSRGGYTF. The DNA for the CDR3 is TGTGCCAGCAGCTTGGATACAGGCTCCAGAGGGGGCTACACCTTC. The chain joins TRBV5-4 to TRBJ1-2, with D possibly matching TRBD1 (5 bases). Germline lookup yields CDR1 SGHNT and CDR2 YYREEE (reference sequence). The CDR3 is 15 amino acids. V was shortened by 0 bases and J by 8 bases, with 17 bases between the two germline ends.

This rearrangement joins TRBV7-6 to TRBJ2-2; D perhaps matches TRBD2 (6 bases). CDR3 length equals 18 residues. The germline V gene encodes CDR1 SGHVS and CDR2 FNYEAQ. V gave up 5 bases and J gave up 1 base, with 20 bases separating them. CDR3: CASSTQIGTRLNTGELFF. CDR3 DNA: TGTGCCAGCAGCACCCAAATCGGGACTCGGCTGAACACCGGGGAGCTGTTTTTT.